The next 7 T cell receptor beta chains were all read from a single sample in a study of blood T cell repertoires in COVID-19. The method was immunoSEQ multiplex PCR; TCRdb's version includes in-frame clones alone and lacks a portion of them. This table holds roughly 320,000 clones, more than 75% found once. Sequencing used PBMCs or T cells enriched from blood (not recorded which). The receptors stem from a young man who had recovered from COVID-19.

The chain carries TRBV7-2 and TRBJ2-5; 8 bases agree with TRBD2. CDR3 length: 15 residues. V was pared by 5 bases and J by 3 bases, with 8 bases of the junction left unmatched. Germline V gene sequence: CDR1 SGHTA, CDR2 FQGNSA. The CDR3 bases are TGTGCCAGCAGCCCCATGAAACTAGCGGAAGAGACCCAGTACTTC. Encoded protein: CASSPMKLAEETQYF.

V usage is TRBV27 and J usage is TRBJ2-1; TRBD2 aligns across 7 bases. CDR3 length equals 16 residues. The germline V gene encodes CDR1 MNHEY and CDR2 SMNVEV (reference sequence). Losses at the gene ends were 5 bases for V and 0 bases for J; bases not matched to a gene: 7. The CDR3: CASSRWRGSSYNEQFF. The CDR3 DNA reads TGTGCCAGCAGTAGATGGCGGGGGAGCTCCTACAATGAGCAGTTCTTC.

The rearrangement links TRBV3-1 (or the pseudogene TRBV3-2) to TRBJ2-7; possible D gene TRBD2, 6 bases. The germline gives CDR1 LGHDT, CDR2 YNNKEL (reference sequence). Trimming left V 1 base short and J 3 bases short, with 10 bases between. The CDR3 consists of 14 residues. CDR3 nucleotide sequence: TGTGCCAGCAGCCAAGCATGGGGAGGCTACGAGCAGTACTTC. It yields the protein CASSQAWGGYEQYF.

A remark on this clone: The junction shows a germline mismatch at one end, possibly a read error. This rearrangement joins TRBV28 to TRBJ1-2; 8 nucleotides agree with TRBD1. Germline CDR1 MDHEN, CDR2 SYDVKM. The CDR3 runs 18 residues. This chain's CDR3 is CASRLSGTGFRRSTGYTF. The DNA of the CDR3 is TGTGCCAGCAGGTTATCCGGGACAGGCTTTCGGAGGAGTACTGGCTACACCTTC.

The rearrangement links TRBV9 to TRBJ1-1; D uncertain. Trimming took off 3 bases at V and 1 base at J, with 13 bases between the two ends. The germline V gene encodes CDR1 SGDLS and CDR2 YYNGEE. CDR3 length equals 15 residues. The CDR3 spells CASSEFQVGNTEAFF. CDR3 DNA: TGTGCCAGCAGCGAGTTCCAGGTGGGGAACACTGAAGCTTTCTTT. The full variable domain, completed using reference TRBV9 and TRBJ1-1, is DSGVTQTPKHLITATGQRVTLRCSPRSGDLSVYWYQQSLDQGLQFLIQYYNGEERAKGNILERFSAQQFPDLHSELNLSSLELGDSALYFCASSEFQVGNTEAFFGQGTRLTVV.

The chain links TRBV5-1 to TRBJ1-4; D is possibly TRBD1 (6 bases). Trimming removed 2 bases at V and 6 bases at J, with 14 bases between. Germline CDR1 SGHRS, CDR2 YFSETQ. The CDR3 is made up of 15 amino acids. CDR3 DNA: TGCGCCAGCAGCTTTCGGGGCGGGGGCGATGAAAAACTGTTTTTT. The encoded protein is CASSFRGGGDEKLFF.

The chain is built from TRBV7-9 and TRBJ2-5; 9 nucleotides align to TRBD1. V was pared by 3 bases and J by 4 bases, with 12 bases of the junction left unmatched. This CDR3 is 17 amino acids long. Germline CDR1 reads SEHNR; CDR2 reads FQNEAQ (reference sequence). Written as DNA, the CDR3 is TGTGCCAGCAGCTTTTCCCGGACAGGGGAAATTTCAGAGACCCAGTACTTC. It is translated as CASSFSRTGEISETQYF.